These T cell receptor beta chains were read from a single sample in a study of T-cell memory formation after mild COVID-19. TCRdb independently ran MiXCR on the 5' RACE reads; one entry per CDR3 protein. The table has approximately 180,000 distinct CDR3 sequences, 16% seen once; the top ten hold approximately 2%. Sequenced sample: PBMCs or a T cell subset sorted from them (not recorded which). All receptors derive from an adult woman who had mild COVID-19 (a few samples of this study predate the infection). Cell type and time point are not known. The conserved cysteine and the conserved F or W are not part of the CDR3 here. A clone size is listed for some rows: how often the clone was seen (once, few, many), or a class if it is expanded.

>TRBJ1-1|TRBV30|-
AWNTGPEAF
>TRBJ2-5|TRBV7-8|-
ASSPTSGGVRETQY
>TRBJ1-3|TRBV6-6|-
ASTAGASGNTIY
>TRBJ2-7|TRBV5-1|-
ASSWARITTRQGGYEQY
>TRBJ1-1|TRBV20-1|few
SAFNRDFPEAF
>TRBJ2-1|TRBV18|few
ASSPPWASNEQF
>TRBJ2-1|TRBV7-9|few
ASRLGLARNNEQF
>TRBJ2-4|TRBV7-8|-
ASSLDLAGGIQY
>TRBJ1-2|TRBV29-1|few
SVVVPGRDYGYT
>TRBJ2-3|TRBV2|few
ASSARGLRTDTQY
>TRBJ1-3|TRBV3-1|-
ASSQRSGNTIY
>TRBJ2-3|TRBV5-1|many
ASSRTSGRADTQY
>TRBJ2-3|TRBV29-1|-
SVDGTSGNTDTQY
>TRBJ2-5|TRBV3-1|-
ASSLTQDRGRAQY
>TRBJ1-1|TRBV12-3/TRBV12-4|-
ASSAHMGTEAF
>TRBJ2-2|TRBV5-1|-
ASSRAGEHANTGELF
>TRBJ1-1|TRBV5-4|few
ASSPRMGNTEAF
>TRBJ2-3|TRBV18|few
ASSPPGTGTDTQY
>TRBJ2-7|TRBV6-5|-
ASSSPGGTTYEQY
>TRBJ2-1|TRBV15|-
ATSRDKPGRGEQF
>TRBJ2-5|TRBV28|few
ASSPSDRAETQY
>TRBJ1-2|TRBV9|many
ASSVGTGVQYGYT
>TRBJ2-3|TRBV7-2|-
ASSFLPSSTDTQY
>TRBJ2-2|TRBV7-3|few
ASSLASTGELF
>TRBJ2-4|TRBV6-6|-
ASRSGSLNIQY
>TRBJ1-6|TRBV5-4|few
ASSLGQGSWSPLH
>TRBJ1-2|TRBV21-1|few
ASSRRTFVFRYYGYT
>TRBJ1-5|TRBV5-4|-
ASSLGTGANQPQH
>TRBJ2-5|TRBV10-3|-
AIRNQGPETQY
>TRBJ2-1|TRBV20-1|once
SAGLAPVNEQF
>TRBJ1-6|TRBV18|-
ASSDRGGRSSPLH
>TRBJ1-1|TRBV12-3/TRBV12-4|many
ASSFGLDRVNTEAF
>TRBJ2-1|TRBV5-4|-
ASSPTLAGGGYEQF
>TRBJ2-1|TRBV7-2|few
ASSLGPAGEQF
>TRBJ2-7|TRBV27|few
ASSTSPYEQY
>TRBJ2-7|TRBV29-1|many
SVDPGQGDEQY
>TRBJ1-1|TRBV12-3/TRBV12-4|-
ASTRDRGLNTEAF
>TRBJ2-7|TRBV5-1|-
ASSLRLTSYEQY
>TRBJ2-7|TRBV7-2|many
ASSLDWGSYEQY
>TRBJ2-5|TRBV7-9|few
ASSLPGLLGTQY
>TRBJ2-2|TRBV12-3/TRBV12-4|-
ASSLGQKNTGELF
>TRBJ2-1|TRBV3-1|-
ASSPRTGDHEQF
>TRBJ2-7|TRBV29-1|many
SVTIPETLSYEQY
>TRBJ2-3|TRBV9|-
ASSVATSGYTDTQY
>TRBJ1-1|TRBV7-3|many
ASSLQGMNTEAF
>TRBJ2-7|TRBV12-3/TRBV12-4|many
ASSLGQPYEQY
>TRBJ2-4|TRBV24-1|-
ATSAGNRTEKNIQY
>TRBJ1-1|TRBV12-3/TRBV12-4|-
ASRYGQGLNTEAF
>TRBJ1-2|TRBV5-1|-
ASSWDGNYGYT
>TRBJ2-7|TRBV29-1|-
SVEVASGGGGEQY
>TRBJ2-7|TRBV2|-
ASRDGLAGDEQY
>TRBJ2-7|TRBV24-1|-
ATSRDRPEGQY